One sample yielded the 7 T cell receptor beta chains listed below, sequenced in a study of OX40 agonist ivuxolimab in advanced cancers. Libraries were made using the immunoSEQ multiplex PCR assay. TCRdb took over this immuneACCESS table, retaining in-frame rearrangements with V and J assigned. Such tables are incomplete; in checked studies, under half of the missing clones stem from an unresolved V gene, and the remainder is unexplained. The sample data list around 80,000 clones, and around four fifths of these were observed just once. The ten most abundant clones make up 6.5% to 8% of the sample. Sequences were derived from CD4+ or CD8+ T cells sorted from blood, sampled in a trial of the OX40 agonist ivuxolimab. The receptors were sampled from an adult with an advanced solid tumor such as melanoma, head and neck, liver or kidney cancer.

J is TRBJ1-4 and V is TRBV2, with a weak D call TRBD1 (5 bases). The germline CDR1 and CDR2 sequences are SNHLY and FYNNEI. With 5 bases removed from V and 5 bases from J, the gap between germline ends came to 18 bases. CDR3 length equals 16 residues. The CDR3 sequence is CASSLDAAGMNEKLFF. CDR3 nucleotide sequence: TGTGCCAGCAGTTTGGACGCGGCAGGGATGAATGAAAAACTGTTTTTT.

This chain joins TRBV28 and TRBJ2-5; the D gene could be TRBD1 or TRBD2 (6 bases each). This CDR3 is 16 amino acids long. The germline CDR1 and CDR2 sequences are MDHEN and SYDVKM. The V end was cut by 4 bases, the J end by 5 bases, with 20 bases between. Here the CDR3 reads CASSSIPGRRGETQYF. The CDR3, as DNA: TGTGCCAGCAGTTCCATCCCGGGTCGGAGGGGGGAGACCCAGTACTTC.

The chain links TRBV11-2 to TRBJ1-1; TRBD1 aligns across 7 bases. Germline-derived CDR1 and CDR2 are SGHAT and FQNNGV. This CDR3 has 16 amino acids. V trimming: 5 bases; J trimming: 1 base; junction bases outside the gene matches: 10. Written as DNA, the CDR3 is TGTGCCAGCAGCATAACAGGGGTCAGCGCGAACACTGAAGCTTTCTTT. Translating it yields CASSITGVSANTEAFF.

The chain uses TRBV7-2 and TRBJ1-6; 10 nucleotides align to TRBD1. Germline V gene data show CDR1 as SGHTA and CDR2 as FQGNSA. V dropped 5 bases and J dropped 4; count of bases not matched to a gene: 5. CDR3 length: 16 residues. In DNA, the CDR3 is TGTGCCAGCAGCCCCCTGGGACAGGGGTATAATTCACCCCTCCACTTT. Translating it yields CASSPLGQGYNSPLHF. Full variable domain (outside the CDR3, taken from reference TRBV7-2 and TRBJ1-6): GAGVSQSPSNKVTEKGKDVELRCDPISGHTALYWYRQSLGQGLEFLIYFQGNSAPDKSGLPSDRFSAERTGGSVSTLTIQRTQQEDSAVYLCASSPLGQGYNSPLHFGNGTRLTVT.

This clone has ten or more counts. The chain has TRBV7-9 and TRBJ1-6; D perhaps matches TRBD1 (5 bases). CDR1 SEHNR and CDR2 FQNEAQ come from the germline V gene (reference sequence). V was cut by 8 bases and J by 10 bases, with 18 bases left in between. The CDR3 is made up of 14 amino acids. The CDR3 is CASSSPVGDSPLHF. CDR3 DNA sequence: TGTGCCAGCTCGTCTCCCGTTGGGGACTCACCCCTCCACTTT.

This clone was counted between two and nine times. The chain employs TRBV28 and TRBJ1-3; the D gene is possibly TRBD1 (5 bases). V was trimmed by 5 bases and J by 0 bases, leaving 17 bases between them. Germline assignment: CDR1 MDHEN and CDR2 SYDVKM. This CDR3 contains 17 residues. The CDR3 here is CASSLNAGLYSGNTIYF. In DNA form, the CDR3 reads TGTGCCAGCAGTCTCAACGCGGGACTTTACTCTGGAAACACCATATATTTT.

This sequence joins TRBV27 and TRBJ1-1, with D unresolved. The CDR3 runs 13 residues. Looked up from germline, CDR1 is MNHEY and CDR2 is SMNVEV (reference sequence). Trimming left V 7 bases short and J 1 base short, with 10 bases between. In nucleotides, the CDR3 is TGTGCCAGCAAGCTAGGGAAGAACACTGAAGCTTTCTTT. Residues: CASKLGKNTEAFF.